A selection of T cell receptor beta chains follows, all from one sample in a study of Graves' ophthalmopathy and Graves' hyperthyroidism. Using its own MiXCR run on the multiplex PCR reads, TCRdb lists one record per CDR3 protein. The repertoire consists of more than 1,000,000 distinct CDR3 sequences, with approximately 35% occurring once and the leading ten covering approximately 12%. Sequenced material: peripheral blood or thyroid tissue (not recorded which). The source of these receptors is an adult man with Graves' hyperthyroidism. The CDR3 runs from the conserved cysteine through the conserved F or W. A D gene is named only where the DNA matches it firmly. Some rows have no size entry. The others give once, few or many, or a class for an expanded clone.

TRBJ2-7 TRBV10-3 . TRBD1 CAIRSTGGGEQYF TGTGCCATCAGGTCGACAGGGGGTGGCGAGCAGTACTTC
TRBJ2-7 TRBV20-1 many . CSARGQAGKQYF TGCAGTGCTAGAGGACAGGCCGGCAAGCAGTACTTC
TRBJ1-5 TRBV24-1 many . CATSDDRGPHDQPQHF TGTGCCACCAGTGATGATAGGGGCCCCCACGATCAGCCCCAGCATTTT
TRBJ2-5 TRBV20-1 . . CSANSYLETQYF TGCAGTGCTAATTCCTACCTAGAGACCCAGTACTTC
TRBJ2-5 TRBV29-1 . . CSLQGSQETQYF TGCAGCTTACAGGGCTCCCAAGAGACCCAGTACTTC
TRBJ1-6 TRBV10-3 many . CATRGVDYNSPLHF TGTGCCACTAGAGGGGTGGACTATAATTCACCCCTCCACTTT
TRBJ1-2 TRBV20-1 few TRBD1 CSARELQGARYGYTF TGCAGTGCTAGAGAATTACAGGGGGCTAGGTATGGCTACACCTTC
TRBJ2-5 TRBV10-3 few . CASRRSLKETQYF TGTGCCAGCCGAAGGTCCCTCAAAGAGACCCAGTACTTC
TRBJ1-1 TRBV5-1 . . CASSREDGTEAFF TGCGCCAGCAGCAGGGAGGATGGCACTGAAGCTTTCTTT
TRBJ1-5 TRBV2 . TRBD1 CASSERRRATGVQPRHF TGTGCCAGCAGTGAAAGGAGAAGGGCGACAGGGGTTCAGCCCCGGCATTTT
TRBJ2-7 TRBV25-1 . . CASENTGLGAYEQYF TGTGCCAGCGAAAATACAGGGCTCGGGGCCTACGAGCAGTACTTC
TRBJ2-7 TRBV29-1 . . CSVGEAIEQYF TGCAGCGTGGGGGAGGCCATCGAGCAGTACTTC